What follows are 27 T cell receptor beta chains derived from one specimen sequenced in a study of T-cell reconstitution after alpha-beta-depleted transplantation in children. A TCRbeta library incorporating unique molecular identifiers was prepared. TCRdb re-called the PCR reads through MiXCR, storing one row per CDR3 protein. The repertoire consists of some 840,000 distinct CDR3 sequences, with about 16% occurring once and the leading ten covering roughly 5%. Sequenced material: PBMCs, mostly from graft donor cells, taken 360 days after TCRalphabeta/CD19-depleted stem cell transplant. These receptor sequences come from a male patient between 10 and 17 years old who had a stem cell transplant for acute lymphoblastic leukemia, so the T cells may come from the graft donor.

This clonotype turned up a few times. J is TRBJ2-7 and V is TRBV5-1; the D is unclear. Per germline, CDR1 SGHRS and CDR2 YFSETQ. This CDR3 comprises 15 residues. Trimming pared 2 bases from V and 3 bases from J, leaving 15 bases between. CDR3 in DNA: TGCGCCAGCAGCTTTGGGTTCGCTCTCATCTACGAGCAGTACTTC. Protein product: CASSFGFALIYEQYF.

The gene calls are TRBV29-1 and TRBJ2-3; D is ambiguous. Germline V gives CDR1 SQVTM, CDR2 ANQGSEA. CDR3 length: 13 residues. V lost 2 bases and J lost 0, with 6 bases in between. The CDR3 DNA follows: TGCAGCGTTGAAAGGCTGAGCACAGATACGCAGTATTTT. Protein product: CSVERLSTDTQYF.

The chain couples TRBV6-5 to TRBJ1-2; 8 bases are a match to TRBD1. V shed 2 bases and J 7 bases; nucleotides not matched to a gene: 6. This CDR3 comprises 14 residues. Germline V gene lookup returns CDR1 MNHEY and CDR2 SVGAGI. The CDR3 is CASSYHRDRTGYTF. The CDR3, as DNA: TGTGCCAGCAGTTACCACCGGGACAGGACTGGCTACACCTTC.

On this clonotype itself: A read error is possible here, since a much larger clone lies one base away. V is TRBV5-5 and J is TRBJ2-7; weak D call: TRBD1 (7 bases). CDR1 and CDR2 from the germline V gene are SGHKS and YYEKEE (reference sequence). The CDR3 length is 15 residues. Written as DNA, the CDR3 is TGTGCCAGCAGCTCGGAGGGACAGAGCTCCTACGAGCAGCACTTC. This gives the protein CASSSEGQSSYEQHF.

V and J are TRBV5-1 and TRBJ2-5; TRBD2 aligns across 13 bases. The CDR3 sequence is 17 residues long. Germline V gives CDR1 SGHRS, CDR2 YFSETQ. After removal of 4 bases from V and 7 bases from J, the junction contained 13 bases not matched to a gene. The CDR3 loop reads CASSPTGTSGVSGTQYF. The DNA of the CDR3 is TGCGCCAGCAGCCCGACCGGGACTAGCGGGGTCAGCGGGACCCAGTACTTC.

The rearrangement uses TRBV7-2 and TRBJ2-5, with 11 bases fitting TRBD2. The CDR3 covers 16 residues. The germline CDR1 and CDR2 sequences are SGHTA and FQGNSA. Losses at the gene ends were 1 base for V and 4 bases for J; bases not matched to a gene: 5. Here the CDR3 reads CASSLVWLAGGETQYF. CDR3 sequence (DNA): TGTGCCAGCAGCTTAGTGTGGCTAGCGGGGGGAGAGACCCAGTACTTC.

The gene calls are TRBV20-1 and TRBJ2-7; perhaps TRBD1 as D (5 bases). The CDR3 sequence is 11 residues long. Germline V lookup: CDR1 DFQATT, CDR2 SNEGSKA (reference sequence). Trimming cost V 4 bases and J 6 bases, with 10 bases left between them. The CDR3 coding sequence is TGCAGTGCTACCCCGGACATCGAGCAGTACTTC. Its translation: CSATPDIEQYF.

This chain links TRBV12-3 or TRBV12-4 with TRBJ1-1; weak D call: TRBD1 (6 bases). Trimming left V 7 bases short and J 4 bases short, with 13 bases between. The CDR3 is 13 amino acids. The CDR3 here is CASTFTGTTEAFF. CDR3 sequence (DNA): TGTGCCAGCACGTTCACAGGGACCACTGAAGCTTTCTTT.

In DNA form, the CDR3 reads TGTGCCAGCAGCCTATTTAACAGTGATTACGAGCAGTACTTC. Translation: CASSLFNSDYEQYF. The J gene is TRBJ2-7, the V gene TRBV4-2; D remains unclear. CDR3 length equals 14 residues. V gave up 4 bases and J gave up 4 bases, with 14 bases separating them. CDR1 LGHNA and CDR2 YNFKEQ come from the germline V gene.

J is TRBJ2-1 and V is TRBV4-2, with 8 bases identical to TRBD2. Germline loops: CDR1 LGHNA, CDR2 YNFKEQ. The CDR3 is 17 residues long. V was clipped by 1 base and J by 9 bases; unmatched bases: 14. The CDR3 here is CASSQGGEREIGSEQFF. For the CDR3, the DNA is TGTGCCAGCAGCCAAGGGGGCGAGCGGGAGATTGGAAGTGAGCAGTTCTTC.

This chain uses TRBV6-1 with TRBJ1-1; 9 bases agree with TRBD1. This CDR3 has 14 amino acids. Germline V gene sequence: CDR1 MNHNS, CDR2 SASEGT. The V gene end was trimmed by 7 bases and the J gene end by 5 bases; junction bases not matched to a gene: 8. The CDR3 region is CASTHRDRATEAFF. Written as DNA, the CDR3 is TGTGCCAGCACTCACAGGGACAGGGCGACTGAAGCTTTCTTT.

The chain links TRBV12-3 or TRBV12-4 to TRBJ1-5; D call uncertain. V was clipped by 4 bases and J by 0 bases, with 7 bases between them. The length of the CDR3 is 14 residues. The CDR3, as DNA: TGTGCCAGCAGTTGGTGGGATAGCAATCAGCCCCAGCATTTT. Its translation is CASSWWDSNQPQHF.

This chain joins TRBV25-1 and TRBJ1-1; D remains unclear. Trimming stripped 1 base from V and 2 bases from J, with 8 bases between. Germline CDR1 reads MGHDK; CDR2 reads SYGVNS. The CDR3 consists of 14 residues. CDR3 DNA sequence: TGTGCCAGCAGTGAATGGCCATTAAACACTGAAGCTTTCTTT. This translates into CASSEWPLNTEAFF.

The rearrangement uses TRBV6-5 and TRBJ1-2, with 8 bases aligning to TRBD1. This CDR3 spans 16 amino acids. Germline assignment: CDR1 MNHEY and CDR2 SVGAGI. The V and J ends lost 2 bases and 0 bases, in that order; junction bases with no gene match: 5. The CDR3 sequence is CASSYRPRGPNYGYTF. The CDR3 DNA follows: TGTGCCAGCAGTTACCGCCCCAGGGGGCCTAACTATGGCTACACCTTC.

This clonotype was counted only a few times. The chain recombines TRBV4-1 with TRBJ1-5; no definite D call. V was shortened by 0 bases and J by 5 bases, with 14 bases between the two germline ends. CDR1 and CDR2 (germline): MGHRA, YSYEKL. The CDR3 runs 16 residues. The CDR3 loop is CASSQDQHGLYQPQHF. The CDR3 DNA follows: TGCGCCAGCAGCCAAGATCAACATGGTTTGTATCAGCCCCAGCATTTT.

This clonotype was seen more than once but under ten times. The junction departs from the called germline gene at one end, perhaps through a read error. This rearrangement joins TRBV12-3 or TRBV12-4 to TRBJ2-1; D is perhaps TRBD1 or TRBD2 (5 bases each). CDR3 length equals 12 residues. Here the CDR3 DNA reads TGTGCCAGCAGTGGAACTAGAGAGTTTAGGGGCTTC. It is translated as CASSGTREFRGF.

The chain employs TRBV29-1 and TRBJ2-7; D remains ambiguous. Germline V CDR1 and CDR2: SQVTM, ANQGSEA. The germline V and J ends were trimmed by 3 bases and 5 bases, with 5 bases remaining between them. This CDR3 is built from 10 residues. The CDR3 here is CSVDSDEQYF. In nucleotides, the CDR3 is TGCAGCGTTGACTCAGACGAGCAGTACTTC.

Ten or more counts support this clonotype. The CDR3: CASSSSGTRGTGELFF. The CDR3 DNA is TGTGCCAGCAGCTCCTCCGGGACTAGGGGGACCGGGGAGCTGTTTTTT. The chain combines TRBV7-9 with TRBJ2-2, with TRBD2 matching 8 bases. The CDR3 consists of 16 residues. With 4 bases clipped from V and 5 bases from J, the junction kept 9 bases outside the gene matches. Germline V CDR1 and CDR2: SEHNR, FQNEAQ (reference sequence).

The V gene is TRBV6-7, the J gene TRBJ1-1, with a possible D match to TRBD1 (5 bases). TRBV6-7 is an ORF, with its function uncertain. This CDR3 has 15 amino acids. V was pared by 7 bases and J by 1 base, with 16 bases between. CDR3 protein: CASTATYRKNTEAFF. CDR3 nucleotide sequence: TGTGCCAGCACTGCTACCTACAGGAAGAACACTGAAGCTTTCTTT.

CDR3 nucleotide sequence: TGTGCCTGGAGTGTTCGTCCAAACTCTTTAAATTCCTACGAGCAGTACTTC. Its protein product is CAWSVRPNSLNSYEQYF. The chain combines TRBV30 with TRBJ2-7; no definite D call. The CDR3 loop spans 17 amino acids. V was clipped by 0 bases and J by 1 base, with 19 bases between them. Germline CDR1 GTSNPN, CDR2 SVGIG (reference sequence).

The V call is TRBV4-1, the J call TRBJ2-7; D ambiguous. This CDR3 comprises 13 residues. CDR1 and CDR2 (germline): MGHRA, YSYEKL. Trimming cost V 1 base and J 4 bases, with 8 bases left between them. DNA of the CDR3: TGCGCCAGCAGCCAAGCCCTGGAGTACGAGCAGTACTTC. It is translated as CASSQALEYEQYF.

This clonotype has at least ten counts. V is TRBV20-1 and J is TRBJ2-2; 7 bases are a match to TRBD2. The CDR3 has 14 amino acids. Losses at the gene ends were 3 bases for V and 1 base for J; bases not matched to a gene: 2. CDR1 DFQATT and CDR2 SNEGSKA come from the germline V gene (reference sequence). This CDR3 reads CSARPSGNTGELFF. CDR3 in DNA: TGCAGTGCTAGGCCTAGCGGGAACACCGGGGAGCTGTTTTTT.

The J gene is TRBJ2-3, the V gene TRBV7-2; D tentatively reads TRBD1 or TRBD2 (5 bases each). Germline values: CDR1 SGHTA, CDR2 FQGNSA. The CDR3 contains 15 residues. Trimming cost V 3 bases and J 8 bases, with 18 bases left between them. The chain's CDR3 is CASSFYGTLQVTQYF. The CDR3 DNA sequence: TGTGCCAGCAGCTTTTATGGGACCCTTCAGGTTACGCAGTATTTT. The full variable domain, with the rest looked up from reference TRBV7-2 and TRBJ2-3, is GAGVSQSPSNKVTEKGKDVELRCDPISGHTALYWYRQSLGQGLEFLIYFQGNSAPDKSGLPSDRFSAERTGGSVSTLTIQRTQQEDSAVYLCASSFYGTLQVTQYFGPGTRLTVL.

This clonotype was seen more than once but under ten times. The CDR3 sequence is CASSLGLAGLPGELFF. CDR3 nucleotides: TGTGCCAGCAGCCTGGGACTAGCGGGACTCCCCGGGGAGCTGTTTTTT. The rearrangement joins TRBV7-9 to TRBJ2-2; 13 bases align to TRBD2. The CDR3 loop spans 16 amino acids. CDR1 is SEHNR and CDR2 is FQNEAQ in the germline V gene (reference sequence). J was trimmed by 6 bases and V by 5 bases; bases with no gene match: 6.

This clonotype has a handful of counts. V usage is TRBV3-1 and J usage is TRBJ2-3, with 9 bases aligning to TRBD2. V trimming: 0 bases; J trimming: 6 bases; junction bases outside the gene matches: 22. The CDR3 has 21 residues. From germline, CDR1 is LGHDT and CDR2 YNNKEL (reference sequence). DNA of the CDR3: TGTGCCAGCAGCCAAGACCCCCACAGGGGCCTAGCGGGACTATTCACGGATACGCAGTATTTT. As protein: CASSQDPHRGLAGLFTDTQYF.

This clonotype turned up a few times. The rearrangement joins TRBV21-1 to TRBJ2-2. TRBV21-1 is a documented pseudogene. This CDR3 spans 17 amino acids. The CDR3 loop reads CASSKWFRAIFAGELFF. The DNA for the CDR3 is TGTGCCAGCAGCAAATGGTTCAGAGCCATCTTCGCTGGGGAGCTGTTTTTT.

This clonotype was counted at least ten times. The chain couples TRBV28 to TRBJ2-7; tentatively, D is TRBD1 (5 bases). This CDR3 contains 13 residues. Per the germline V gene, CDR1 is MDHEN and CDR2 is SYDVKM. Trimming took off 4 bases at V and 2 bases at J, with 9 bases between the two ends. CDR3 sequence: CASSWGRAYEQYF. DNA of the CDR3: TGTGCCAGCAGTTGGGGCCGAGCCTACGAGCAGTACTTC.